The sequence of this T cell receptor (beta chain) was determined in a study of beta chain features in type 1 diabetes. Study observations and caveats: Type 1 diabetes patients showed fewer insertions and more deletions at VDJ junctions. Moderate but significant shortening of TCRB CDR3s was recorded in all four CD4+ subsets from Type 1 diabetes patients.

Since all of the isolated RNA was reverse transcribed, expressed TCRB transcripts were what got sequenced. Repertoires were generated with immunoSEQ multiplex PCR, while TCRdb's copy carries only in-frame clones and drops some. The data hold some 280,000 clones, with roughly an eighth observed a single time. The CDR3 runs 14 residues. V was pared by 0 bases and J by 4 bases, with 7 bases between. CDR1 is SEHNR, CDR2 FQNEAQ, per germline (reference sequence). This clone has more than one count but fewer than ten. Antigen specificity is unknown. Post-sort purity exceeded 95% for all sorted populations. The sequencing input was naive CD4+ T cells from blood. The chain recombines TRBV7-9 with TRBJ2-1; maybe TRBD2 (5 bases). This TCR came from a young man with type 1 diabetes. The CDR3 here is CASSLAGGYNEQFF. CDR3 coding DNA: TGTGCCAGCAGCTTAGCCGGAGGATACAATGAGCAGTTCTTC.